This passage covers 14 T cell receptor beta chains from one sample sequenced in a study of OX40 agonist ivuxolimab in advanced cancers. The method was immunoSEQ multiplex PCR; TCRdb's version includes in-frame clones alone and lacks a portion of them. The sample holds roughly 66,000 clones; about 85% are singletons and the top ten take roughly 1.3%. Sequences were derived from CD4+ or CD8+ T cells sorted from blood, sampled in a trial of the OX40 agonist ivuxolimab. Receptors originate from an adult with an advanced solid tumor such as melanoma, head and neck, liver or kidney cancer.

This clone occurred once. The genes are TRBV28 and TRBJ2-3; 10 nucleotides line up with TRBD1. The ends lost 3 bases at V and 1 base at J; junction bases unmatched: 10. This CDR3 contains 18 residues. Germline CDR1 and CDR2: MDHEN and SYDVKM. The CDR3 nucleotides are TGTGCCAGCAGTTTGTCCGGGACAGGGGTTATTGGCACAGATACGCAGTATTTT. Translated, it gives CASSLSGTGVIGTDTQYF.

This chain links TRBV18 with TRBJ2-5; D unresolved. The CDR3 has 15 amino acids. V was clipped by 3 bases and J by 1 base, with 12 bases between them. The V gene's germline CDR1 is KGHSH and CDR2 LQKENI. The CDR3 region has the DNA TGTGCCAGCTCACCGCCGGCTACACGCCAAGAGACCCAGTACTTC. Protein: CASSPPATRQETQYF. Full variable domain (remainder filled in from reference TRBV18 and TRBJ2-5): NAGVMQNPRHLVRRRGQEARLRCSPMKGHSHVYWYRQLPEEGLKFMVYLQKENIIDESGMPKERFSAEFPKEGPSILRIQQVVRGDSAAYFCASSPPATRQETQYFGPGTRLLVL.

Only one count was recorded for this clone. The rearrangement uses TRBV6-6 and TRBJ2-7; D possibly corresponds to TRBD1 (6 bases). Germline V lookup: CDR1 MNHNY, CDR2 SVGAGI (reference sequence). V gave up 6 bases and J gave up 2 bases, with 14 bases separating them. The CDR3 extends over 14 amino acids. This CDR3 is CASSSSGQTYEQYF. Here the CDR3 DNA reads TGTGCCAGCAGCTCCTCCGGACAGACCTACGAGCAGTACTTC.

The chain is built from TRBV2 and TRBJ2-7; 9 bases are a match to TRBD2. Looked up from germline, CDR1 is SNHLY and CDR2 is FYNNEI. This CDR3 contains 13 residues. V lost 8 bases, J lost 3 bases, and 5 bases stayed unmatched. In DNA, the CDR3 is TGTGCCAGCGGGACTAGCCCCATCTACGAGCAGTACTTC. This encodes CASGTSPIYEQYF.

J is TRBJ2-3 and V is TRBV5-1; a possible D gene is TRBD2 (6 bases). The CDR3 consists of 16 residues. Germline V gene data show CDR1 as SGHRS and CDR2 as YFSETQ. Trimming removed 1 base from V and 2 bases from J, with 14 bases in between. CDR3 nucleotides: TGCGCCAGCAGCTTGCAGGACTACCTACTCACAGATACGCAGTATTTT. Translated: CASSLQDYLLTDTQYF.

The CDR3 coding sequence is TGCGCCAGCAGAGGACAGGGTACGAACACCGGGGAGCTGTTTTTT. Its protein is CASRGQGTNTGELFF. The chain has TRBV5-1 and TRBJ2-2; 8 nucleotides agree with TRBD1. The CDR3 length is 15 residues. Germline V gene sequence: CDR1 SGHRS, CDR2 YFSETQ. J was trimmed by 0 bases and V by 5 bases; bases with no gene match: 3. The entire variable domain, with the rest obtained from reference TRBV5-1 and TRBJ2-2, is as follows: KAGVTQTPRYLIKTRGQQVTLSCSPISGHRSVSWYQQTPGQGLQFLFEYFSETQRNKGNFPGRFSGRQFSNSRSEMNVSTLELGDSALYLCASRGQGTNTGELFFGEGSRLTVL.

The chain joins TRBV6-5 to TRBJ1-3, with TRBD1 matching over 10 bases. CDR3 length equals 14 residues. Germline V gene data show CDR1 as MNHEY and CDR2 as SVGAGI. Trimming took 6 bases from V and 1 from J; bases not matched to a gene: 0. Written as DNA, the CDR3 is TGTGCCAGCAGGGACAGGGGGTCTGGAAACACCATATATTTT. Protein sequence: CASRDRGSGNTIYF.

The rearrangement uses TRBV30 and TRBJ2-5; the match to TRBD2 covers 8 bases. CDR3 size: 17 residues. V was clipped by 2 bases and J by 2 bases; unmatched bases: 13. Germline V gives CDR1 GTSNPN, CDR2 SVGIG (reference sequence). The chain's CDR3 is CAWSPGLGRATQETQYF. The CDR3 DNA is TGTGCCTGGAGTCCGGGACTAGGGCGCGCAACACAAGAGACCCAGTACTTC.

V usage is TRBV6-5 and J usage is TRBJ1-1; 11 bases are shared with TRBD1. CDR3 length: 14 residues. CDR1 and CDR2 from the germline V gene are MNHEY and SVGAGI. V gave up 7 bases and J gave up 4 bases; unmatched junction bases: 5. As DNA, the CDR3 is TGTGCCAGCACTCGGGACAGGGGGGCCACTGAAGCTTTCTTT. Translated: CASTRDRGATEAFF.

This clone was recorded at least ten times. The V call is TRBV19, the J call TRBJ1-4; a weak D match, TRBD1 (5 bases). V dropped 5 bases and J dropped 1 base, with 11 bases sitting between them. Germline loops: CDR1 LNHDA, CDR2 SQIVND (reference sequence). CDR3 length: 15 amino acids. In DNA, the CDR3 is TGTGCCAGTAGTCCTACGGGGGGAACTAATGAAAAACTGTTTTTT. It is translated as CASSPTGGTNEKLFF.

V and J are TRBV7-3 and TRBJ2-7; D is uncertain. Trimming removed 6 bases at V and 6 bases at J, with 15 bases between. The CDR3 sequence is 13 residues long. Germline lookup yields CDR1 SGHTA and CDR2 FQGTGA. The DNA for the CDR3 is TGTGCCAGCAGTCTACGTGGATGGACCGAGCAGTACTTC. Amino acid sequence: CASSLRGWTEQYF.

This clone was seen a single time. This chain joins TRBV6-5 and TRBJ2-7; TRBD2 agrees at 7 bases. V shed 2 bases, J shed 4 bases, and the junction held 8 bases outside the gene matches. Germline-derived CDR1 and CDR2 are MNHEY and SVGAGI. CDR3 length equals 15 residues. The DNA for the CDR3 is TGTGCCAGCAGTTACGGGTTAGCGGGTGGTTACGAGCAGTACTTC. Translation: CASSYGLAGGYEQYF.

The genes are TRBV27 and TRBJ1-4, with D perhaps matching TRBD1 (6 bases). The CDR3 totals 15 residues. Between the trimmed V and J ends, which lost 2 bases and 8 bases, there was a span of 15 bases. Germline V gene data show CDR1 as MNHEY and CDR2 as SMNVEV (reference sequence). CDR3 sequence: CASSLRRGGGEKLFF. CDR3 DNA: TGTGCCAGCAGTTTACGCCGGGGGGGCGGGGAAAAACTGTTTTTT.

Concerning this clone itself: The junction does not match germline at one end; this may be a read error. CDR3 amino acids: CASREAGRAYNEQFF. CDR3 nucleotide sequence: TGTGCCAGCAGAGAAGCGGGGCGTGCCTACAATGAGCAGTTCTTC. V is TRBV6-1 and J is TRBJ2-1; 7 nucleotides align to TRBD2. The CDR3 runs 15 residues. Germline CDR1 is MNHNS and CDR2 is SASEGT.